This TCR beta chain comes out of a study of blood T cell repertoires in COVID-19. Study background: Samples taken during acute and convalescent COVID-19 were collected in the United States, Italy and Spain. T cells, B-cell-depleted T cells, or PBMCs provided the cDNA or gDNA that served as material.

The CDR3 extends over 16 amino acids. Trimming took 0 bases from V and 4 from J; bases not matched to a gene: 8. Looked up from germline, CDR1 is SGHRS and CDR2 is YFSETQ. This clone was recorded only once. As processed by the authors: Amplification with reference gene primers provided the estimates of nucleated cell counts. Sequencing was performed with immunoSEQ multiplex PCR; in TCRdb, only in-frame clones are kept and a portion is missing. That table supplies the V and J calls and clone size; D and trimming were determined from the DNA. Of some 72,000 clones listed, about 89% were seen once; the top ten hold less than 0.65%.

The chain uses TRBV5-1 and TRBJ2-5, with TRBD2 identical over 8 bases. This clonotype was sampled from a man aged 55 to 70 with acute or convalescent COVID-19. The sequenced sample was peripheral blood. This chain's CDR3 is CASSLGGSGRVETQYF. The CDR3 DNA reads TGCGCCAGCAGCTTGGGAGGGAGCGGGAGAGTAGAGACCCAGTACTTC.